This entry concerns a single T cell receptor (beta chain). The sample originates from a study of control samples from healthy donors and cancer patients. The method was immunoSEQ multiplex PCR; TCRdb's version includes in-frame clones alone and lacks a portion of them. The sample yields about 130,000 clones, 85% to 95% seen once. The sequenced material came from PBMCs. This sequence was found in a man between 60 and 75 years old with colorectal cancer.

The CDR3 DNA is TGTGCCAGTAGTATTGCCAGGGTCTATGGCTACACCTTC. It codes for CASSIARVYGYTF. J is TRBJ1-2 and V is TRBV19; D is perhaps TRBD1 (5 bases). The ends were cut back, 3 bases at V and 4 bases at J, with 9 bases in the middle. Germline V CDR1 and CDR2: LNHDA, SQIVND (reference sequence). The CDR3 length is 13 residues.